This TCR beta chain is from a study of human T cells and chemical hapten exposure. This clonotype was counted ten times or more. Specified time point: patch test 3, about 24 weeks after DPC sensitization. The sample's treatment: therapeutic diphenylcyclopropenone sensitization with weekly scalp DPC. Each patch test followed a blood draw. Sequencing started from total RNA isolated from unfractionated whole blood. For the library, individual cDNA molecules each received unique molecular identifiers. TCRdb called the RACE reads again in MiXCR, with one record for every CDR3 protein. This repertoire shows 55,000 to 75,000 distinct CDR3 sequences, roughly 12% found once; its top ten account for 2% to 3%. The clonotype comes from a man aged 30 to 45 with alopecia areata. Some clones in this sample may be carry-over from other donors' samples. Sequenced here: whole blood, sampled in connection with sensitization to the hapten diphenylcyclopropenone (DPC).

The CDR3 DNA reads TGTGCCAGCAGCGCAGGACTAGCGGGGGTCACAGATACGCAGTATTTT. Translated, it gives CASSAGLAGVTDTQYF. This chain uses TRBV7-6 with TRBJ2-3; TRBD2 aligns across 13 bases. The CDR3 extends over 16 amino acids. Germline-derived CDR1 and CDR2 are SGHVS and FNYEAQ. With V trimmed by 5 bases and J by 2 bases, 4 bases remained unmatched.